The 27 T cell receptor beta chains below all came from one sample that was sequenced in a study of shared clonotypes between healthy human individuals. Repertoires were generated with immunoSEQ multiplex PCR, while TCRdb's copy carries only in-frame clones and drops some. The data hold approximately 2,300,000 clones, with 92% observed a single time. Specimen: naive CD4+ T cells from PBMCs. Subset of the sample: CD45RA+ positively selected. The receptors stem from a man between 18 and 29 years old in good health. Some clones in this sample may be carry-over from other donors' samples.

The rearrangement links TRBV2 to TRBJ1-1, with a weak D call TRBD1 (5 bases). This CDR3 has 13 residues. Trimming pared 4 bases from V and 7 bases from J, leaving 13 bases between. The germline CDR1 and CDR2 sequences are SNHLY and FYNNEI. The CDR3 sequence: CASSGGAGFEAFF. Written as DNA, the CDR3 is TGTGCCAGCAGTGGAGGGGCAGGGTTTGAAGCTTTCTTT.

About this clone: The same CDR3 arises from other DNA sequences in this sample as well. The chain employs TRBV28 and TRBJ2-1, with 10 positions matching TRBD2. Germline V gene lookup returns CDR1 MDHEN and CDR2 SYDVKM. V dropped 4 bases and J dropped 1; count of bases not matched to a gene: 4. The CDR3 covers 16 residues. The CDR3 sequence is CASSSSSGSSYNEQFF. CDR3 nucleotides: TGTGCCAGCAGTTCCTCTAGCGGGAGTTCCTACAATGAGCAGTTCTTC.

CDR3: CASSPKPGSENQPQHF. Here the CDR3 DNA reads TGTGCCAGCTCACCAAAACCTGGCAGCGAGAATCAGCCCCAGCATTTT. The chain combines TRBV18 with TRBJ1-5; D remains unclear. V shed 2 bases and J shed 4 bases, with 15 bases lying between them. CDR3 size: 16 residues. Germline lookup yields CDR1 KGHSH and CDR2 LQKENI.

The chain has TRBV5-1 and TRBJ2-2; 10 bases agree with TRBD2. CDR3 size: 16 residues. Trimming took 4 bases from V and 3 from J; bases not matched to a gene: 6. The germline V gene encodes CDR1 SGHRS and CDR2 YFSETQ. The CDR3 DNA reads TGCGCCAGCAGCCCGGGACTAGCGCGTCACACCGGGGAGCTGTTTTTT. This codes for CASSPGLARHTGELFF.

This chain joins TRBV28 and TRBJ1-5; D might be TRBD1 (6 bases). Germline CDR1 reads MDHEN; CDR2 reads SYDVKM. V was cut by 6 bases and J by 4 bases, with 16 bases left in between. This CDR3 contains 15 residues. CDR3 bases: TGTGCCAGCAGATCCGGGGCAGGGGTGAATCAGCCCCAGCATTTT. Amino acid sequence: CASRSGAGVNQPQHF.

This clone has a single count. The rearrangement links TRBV28 to TRBJ2-2; the match to TRBD2 covers 7 bases. Per germline, CDR1 MDHEN and CDR2 SYDVKM. J was trimmed by 6 bases and V by 5 bases; bases with no gene match: 9. This CDR3 contains 15 residues. In nucleotides, the CDR3 is TGTGCCAGCAGTCCCCGGGCTAGCGGCGCCGGGGAGCTGTTTTTT. It is translated as CASSPRASGAGELFF.

V is TRBV28 and J is TRBJ1-1; D is unresolved. From germline, CDR1 is MDHEN and CDR2 SYDVKM. The CDR3 consists of 13 residues. V lost 5 bases to trimming and J lost 1 base, with 8 bases between them. CDR3 nucleotides: TGTGCCAGCAGTCAACCAGGGAACACTGAAGCTTTCTTT. Its translation: CASSQPGNTEAFF.

The chain carries TRBV4-1 and TRBJ2-7, with 8 bases matching TRBD2. After removal of 0 bases from V and 2 bases from J, the junction contained 15 bases not matched to a gene. The CDR3 length is 19 residues. Germline V CDR1 and CDR2: MGHRA, YSYEKL. The CDR3 sequence is CASSQELAGGRLTPYEQYF. The CDR3 bases are TGCGCCAGCAGCCAAGAGCTCGCGGGAGGACGCCTGACACCCTACGAGCAGTACTTC.

The rearrangement joins TRBV11-2 to TRBJ1-1; D not certain. The CDR3 covers 16 residues. Germline V gives CDR1 SGHAT, CDR2 FQNNGV. Trimming removed 2 bases at V and 4 bases at J, with 17 bases between. In DNA, the CDR3 is TGTGCCAGCAGCTTATTGGCCGGGTACGTTGCCACTGAAGCTTTCTTT. It translates to CASSLLAGYVATEAFF.

The chain employs TRBV5-4 and TRBJ2-7; 8 positions agree with TRBD2. The germline V gene encodes CDR1 SGHNT and CDR2 YYREEE (reference sequence). CDR3 length equals 15 residues. Losses at the gene ends were 4 bases for V and 2 bases for J; bases not matched to a gene: 8. DNA for the CDR3: TGTGCCAGCAGCAAAGGCTCGGGAGGGGCCTACGAGCAGTACTTC. It encodes CASSKGSGGAYEQYF. The entire variable domain, with the rest obtained from reference TRBV5-4 and TRBJ2-7, is as follows: ETGVTQSPTHLIKTRGQQVTLRCSSQSGHNTVSWYQQALGQGPQFIFQYYREEENGRGNFPPRFSGLQFPNYSSELNVNALELDDSALYLCASSKGSGGAYEQYFGPGTRLTVT.

This clone was counted only a few times. V gene TRBV5-1 combines with J gene TRBJ1-2; D uncertain. The V end lost 0 bases, the J end lost 9 bases, and 15 bases lay between the germline ends. The CDR3 totals 14 residues. Looked up from germline, CDR1 is SGHRS and CDR2 is YFSETQ. The CDR3 region is CASSLGNPNRSYTF. Here the CDR3 DNA reads TGCGCCAGCAGCTTGGGGAACCCGAATCGAAGCTACACCTTC.

This clone was seen just once. The genes are TRBV5-1 and TRBJ2-5, with D hard to call. Germline V gives CDR1 SGHRS, CDR2 YFSETQ. This CDR3 has 16 amino acids. Trimming removed 4 bases at V and 2 bases at J, with 18 bases between. The DNA of the CDR3 is TGCGCCAGCAGCCCCTTCGTTACGGGTATTCAAGAGACCCAGTACTTC. This sequence encodes CASSPFVTGIQETQYF.

This chain joins TRBV5-6 and TRBJ2-5; 10 bases are shared with TRBD1. This CDR3 comprises 16 residues. From germline, CDR1 is SGHDT and CDR2 YYEEEE. Germline trimming cut 4 bases from V and 4 bases from J; bases unmatched to any gene: 10. The DNA for the CDR3 is TGTGCCAGCAGCATAACGACCGGGACAGGGGCAGAGACCCAGTACTTC. Its translation: CASSITTGTGAETQYF.

The V gene is TRBV21-1, the J gene TRBJ1-1. TRBV21-1 is noted as a pseudogene. The CDR3 contains 16 residues. The CDR3 spells CASSKGMPDLNTEAFF. CDR3 DNA sequence: TGTGCCAGCAGCAAAGGTATGCCAGACTTGAACACTGAAGCTTTCTTT.

Turning to this clone: In the same sample, other DNA sequences code for this CDR3. The J gene is TRBJ1-5, the V gene TRBV28, with D unresolved. The V and J ends lost 2 bases and 1 base respectively, with 9 bases between them. The germline gives CDR1 MDHEN, CDR2 SYDVKM. The CDR3 spans 15 residues. The CDR3 spells CASSLGRRSNQPQHF. As DNA, the CDR3 is TGTGCCAGCAGTTTAGGGCGCAGAAGCAATCAGCCCCAGCATTTT.

A remark on this clone: The sample holds other DNA sequences that translate to the same CDR3. The rearrangement links TRBV5-1 to TRBJ2-5; 8 bases agree with TRBD1. This CDR3 contains 14 residues. J lost 3 bases, V lost 3 bases, and 4 bases had no gene match. Germline V gene data show CDR1 as SGHRS and CDR2 as YFSETQ. The CDR3 here is CASSSGQAEETQYF. In DNA form, the CDR3 reads TGCGCCAGCAGCTCGGGACAGGCGGAAGAGACCCAGTACTTC.

The CDR3 DNA follows: TGTGCCAGCAGTGAATATTGGGGGGCCGGGGAGCTGTTTTTT. Protein sequence: CASSEYWGAGELFF. The rearrangement uses TRBV6-1 and TRBJ2-2; TRBD2 might be the D (6 bases). Trimming left V 2 bases short and J 6 bases short, with 10 bases between. This CDR3 comprises 14 residues. Germline V gene lookup returns CDR1 MNHNS and CDR2 SASEGT.

The rearrangement joins TRBV6-6 to TRBJ1-2; TRBD1 is a possible D gene (6 bases). The CDR3 length is 13 residues. The germline V gene has CDR1 MNHNY and CDR2 SVGAGI (reference sequence). Trimming took off 6 bases at V and 10 bases at J, with 18 bases between the two ends. The CDR3 is CASRFYRDMHYTF. The CDR3 coding sequence is TGTGCCAGCAGATTCTACCGGGACATGCACTACACCTTC.

V usage is TRBV5-1 and J usage is TRBJ2-7; 8 bases line up with TRBD1. Germline CDR1 reads SGHRS; CDR2 reads YFSETQ. The V gene end was trimmed by 9 bases and the J gene end by 3 bases; junction bases not matched to a gene: 11. The CDR3 has 14 residues. CDR3 in amino acids: CATRQGTGDYEQYF. The CDR3 nucleotides read TGCGCCACCCGCCAGGGGACAGGCGACTACGAGCAGTACTTC.

The J gene is TRBJ1-1, the V gene TRBV5-5; D is ambiguous. CDR1 is SGHKS and CDR2 is YYEKEE in the germline V gene (reference sequence). There are 14 residues in the CDR3. V was clipped by 3 bases and J by 2 bases, with 11 bases between them. CDR3 sequence: CASSSLTSNTEAFF. The CDR3 DNA reads as TGTGCCAGCAGCTCGCTCACATCAAACACTGAAGCTTTCTTT.

CDR3 region: CASSPRGRGDTEAFF. In DNA, the CDR3 is TGTGCCAGCAGTCCCAGGGGGCGCGGGGACACTGAAGCTTTCTTT. The chain uses TRBV25-1 and TRBJ1-1; 8 bases match TRBD1. The length of the CDR3 is 15 residues. The trim removed 5 bases at V and 3 bases at J, leaving 8 bases unmatched. CDR1 and CDR2 from the germline V gene are MGHDK and SYGVNS.

This clone was counted once. This sequence joins TRBV27 and TRBJ2-2; 13 nucleotides match TRBD2. Germline V gives CDR1 MNHEY, CDR2 SMNVEV (reference sequence). Germline trimming cut 8 bases from V and 4 bases from J; bases unmatched to any gene: 22. CDR3 size: 21 residues. CDR3 region: CASPKIIAGTSGNRITGELFF. The CDR3 DNA reads TGTGCCAGCCCTAAGATCATAGCCGGGACTAGCGGGAATCGAATCACCGGGGAGCTGTTTTTT.

The chain combines TRBV7-2 with TRBJ2-5, with D perhaps matching TRBD2 (6 bases). The germline CDR1 and CDR2 sequences are SGHTA and FQGNSA. The CDR3 has 15 amino acids. Trimming left V 2 bases short and J 2 bases short, with 12 bases between. In DNA, the CDR3 is TGTGCCAGCAGCTTAAGGAGGGCAGGGCAAGAGACCCAGTACTTC. This codes for CASSLRRAGQETQYF.

On this clone: Other DNA sequences from this sample encode an identical CDR3 as well. This sequence joins TRBV5-1 and TRBJ2-7; D unclear. The CDR3 is 14 residues long. From germline, CDR1 is SGHRS and CDR2 YFSETQ. Between the trimmed V and J ends, which lost 0 bases and 2 bases, there was a span of 9 bases. CDR3: CASSLGQAPYEQYF. The CDR3 region has the DNA TGCGCCAGCAGCTTGGGGCAGGCCCCCTACGAGCAGTACTTC.

The V call is TRBV27, the J call TRBJ1-5; D might be TRBD1 (5 bases). The V end was cut by 8 bases, the J end by 7 bases, with 18 bases between. The CDR3 has 14 amino acids. Germline values: CDR1 MNHEY, CDR2 SMNVEV (reference sequence). DNA of the CDR3: TGTGCCAGCGGCTACAGGCGGCGGGGCCAGCCCCAGCATTTT. Translating gives CASGYRRRGQPQHF.

V is TRBV4-2 and J is TRBJ2-5, with D unresolved. Per germline, CDR1 LGHNA and CDR2 YNFKEQ. The CDR3 totals 15 residues. The ends were cut back, 0 bases at V and 5 bases at J, with 13 bases in the middle. CDR3 bases: TGTGCCAGCAGCCAAGATTTCGCGGATTGGGAGACCCAGTACTTC. Translating it yields CASSQDFADWETQYF.

The V call is TRBV27, the J call TRBJ2-2; D remains ambiguous. In germline, CDR1 is MNHEY, CDR2 SMNVEV (reference sequence). V lost 1 base and J 0 bases, leaving 9 bases between the germline ends. This CDR3 has 16 amino acids. CDR3 sequence: CASSLFAQANTGELFF. DNA for the CDR3: TGTGCCAGCAGTTTATTCGCCCAGGCGAACACCGGGGAGCTGTTTTTT.